The source of this TCR beta chain is a study of blood T cells in healthy people across ages. The CDR3 is 14 residues long. Germline loops: CDR1 MNHEY, CDR2 SMNVEV (reference sequence). The V gene lost 6 bases and the J gene lost 7 bases, with 16 bases spanning the gap. Findings and caveats of the study: The study found more naive CD4+ cells and higher diversity in long-lived than aged donors. With age, beta diversity per million T cells declined roughly linearly, significantly by approximately 40.

This clonotype was observed a handful of times. What it binds is unknown. A second PCR, run for about 6 to 12 cycles, used a sample-barcoded 5' primer plus a J-beta primer mix. One entry per CDR3 protein results from TCRdb running MiXCR on the 5' RACE reads. The data hold some 1,500,000 distinct CDR3 sequences, with less than 45% observed a single time. The source of this sequence is a woman aged 18-29 years in good health. V and J are TRBV27 and TRBJ1-5; D is unclear. Material: blood. The CDR3, as DNA: TGTGCCAGCAGCCCCCTGTTCGTCACCCAGCCCCAGCATTTT. Translation: CASSPLFVTQPQHF.